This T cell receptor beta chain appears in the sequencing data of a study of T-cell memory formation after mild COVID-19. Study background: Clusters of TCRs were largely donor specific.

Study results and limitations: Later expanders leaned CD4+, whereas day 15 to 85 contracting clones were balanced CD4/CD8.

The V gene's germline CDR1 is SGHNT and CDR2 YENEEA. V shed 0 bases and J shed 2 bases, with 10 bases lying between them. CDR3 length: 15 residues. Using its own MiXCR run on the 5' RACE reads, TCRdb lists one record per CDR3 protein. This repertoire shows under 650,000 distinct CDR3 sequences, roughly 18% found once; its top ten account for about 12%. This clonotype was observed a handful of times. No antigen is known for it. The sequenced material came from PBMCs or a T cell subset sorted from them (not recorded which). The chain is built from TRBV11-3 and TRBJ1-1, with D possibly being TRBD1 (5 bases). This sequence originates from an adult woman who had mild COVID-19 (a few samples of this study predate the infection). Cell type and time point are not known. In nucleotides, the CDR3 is TGTGCCAGCAGCTTAGAACCGGGGACTAACACTGAAGCTTTCTTT. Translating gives CASSLEPGTNTEAFF.